A single sample is the source of the 17 T cell receptor beta chains below, sequenced in a study of blood T cell repertoires in COVID-19 (dated by TCRdb to about 2020). The receptor library was made with the immunoSEQ multiplex PCR assay. Imported from immuneACCESS, the table was reduced by TCRdb to in-frame sequences with V and J called. These copies leave out some clones; in studies compared against another copy, an unresolved V gene accounts for under half, and the cause of the remainder is not known. The table for this sample lists over 200,000 clones; 75% to 85% of them were counted only once. The ten largest account for around 2.4% of the sample. Sequencing was carried out using peripheral blood. The receptors here all came from a man aged 35 to 55 who had recovered from COVID-19.

This chain uses TRBV5-1 with TRBJ1-1; possible D gene TRBD1, 6 bases. The CDR3 extends over 16 amino acids. Germline loops: CDR1 SGHRS, CDR2 YFSETQ. The V end lost 2 bases, the J end lost 1 base, and 15 bases lay between the germline ends. The CDR3 DNA is TGCGCCAGCAGCTTCCAGATTACAGGGACGAACACTGAAGCTTTCTTT. Its translation is CASSFQITGTNTEAFF.

This clone came up once. The V call is TRBV13, the J call TRBJ1-2, with D possibly matching TRBD1 (5 bases). Germline lookup yields CDR1 PRHDT and CDR2 FYEKMQ (reference sequence). The length of the CDR3 is 13 residues. The V end lost 5 bases, the J end lost 0 bases, and 7 bases lay between the germline ends. The CDR3 sequence is CASSTRANYGYTF. CDR3 bases: TGTGCCAGCAGCACCAGGGCTAACTATGGCTACACCTTC.

J is TRBJ1-3 and V is TRBV19; D call uncertain. Per the germline V gene, CDR1 is LNHDA and CDR2 is SQIVND (reference sequence). This CDR3 has 16 amino acids. V lost 4 bases to trimming and J lost 0 bases, with 13 bases between them. The CDR3 coding sequence is TGTGCCAGTAGTACCTCTTTTTCGGGCTCTGGAAACACCATATATTTT. As protein: CASSTSFSGSGNTIYF.

This clone turned up a few times. The chain links TRBV5-6 to TRBJ2-3; D possibly corresponds to TRBD2 (5 bases). V dropped 0 bases and J dropped 0 bases, with 11 bases sitting between them. CDR3 length equals 16 residues. The germline V gene has CDR1 SGHDT and CDR2 YYEEEE. CDR3 residues: CASSLGGGYSTDTQYF. DNA for the CDR3: TGTGCCAGCAGCTTGGGAGGCGGGTACAGCACAGATACGCAGTATTTT. Full variable domain (missing parts from reference TRBV5-6 and TRBJ2-3): DAGVTQSPTHLIKTRGQQVTLRCSPKSGHDTVSWYQQALGQGPQFIFQYYEEEERQRGNFPDRFSGHQFPNYSSELNVNALLLGDSALYLCASSLGGGYSTDTQYFGPGTRLTVL.

This clone has just one count. The J gene is TRBJ2-7, the V gene TRBV27, with TRBD1 identical over 11 bases. V was clipped by 4 bases and J by 2 bases; unmatched bases: 10. CDR3 length: 17 amino acids. The germline gives CDR1 MNHEY, CDR2 SMNVEV (reference sequence). The CDR3 nucleotides are TGTGCCAGCAGTTCGACAGGGACAGGGGGAGCTACCTACGAGCAGTACTTC. This encodes CASSSTGTGGATYEQYF.

This chain's CDR3 is CASSSRQGLWQPQHF. DNA of the CDR3: TGTGCCAGCAGTTCGAGACAGGGTCTCTGGCAGCCCCAGCATTTT. The chain recombines TRBV6-5 with TRBJ1-5; TRBD1 matches 7 bases. V dropped 4 bases and J dropped 7; count of bases not matched to a gene: 10. The CDR3 consists of 15 residues. Germline-derived CDR1 and CDR2 are MNHEY and SVGAGI.

The chain has TRBV3-1 (or the pseudogene TRBV3-2) and TRBJ2-1, with TRBD1 identical over 8 bases. Germline V gene data show CDR1 as LGHDT and CDR2 as YNNKEL (reference sequence). Germline trimming cut 3 bases from V and 6 bases from J; bases unmatched to any gene: 4. The CDR3 runs to 14 residues. The CDR3 coding sequence is TGTGCCAGCAGCCAGACAGGGGTTGCCAATGAGCAGTTCTTC. This gives the protein CASSQTGVANEQFF.

The chain is built from TRBV6-1 and TRBJ2-2, with TRBD2 matching over 10 bases. Germline trimming cut 4 bases from V and 7 bases from J; bases unmatched to any gene: 9. The CDR3 has 16 residues. Germline CDR1 and CDR2: MNHNS and SASEGT. CDR3 sequence reads: CASSGRLAGAIGELFF. CDR3 nucleotide sequence: TGTGCCAGCAGTGGTCGTCTAGCGGGAGCCATCGGGGAGCTGTTTTTT.

This clone was counted only a few times. The gene calls are TRBV3-1 (or the pseudogene TRBV3-2) and TRBJ1-1; the match to TRBD1 covers 7 bases. V trimming: 3 bases; J trimming: 4 bases; junction bases outside the gene matches: 5. The CDR3 has 14 residues. Germline values: CDR1 LGHDT, CDR2 YNNKEL (reference sequence). The CDR3 loop reads CASSHNSGGTEAFF. DNA of the CDR3: TGTGCCAGCAGCCACAACTCAGGGGGCACTGAAGCTTTCTTT.

The gene calls are TRBV2 and TRBJ2-7; 9 bases are a match to TRBD1. Germline V CDR1 and CDR2: SNHLY, FYNNEI. Trimming cost V 4 bases and J 0 bases; bases outside gene matches: 4. There are 15 residues in the CDR3. The DNA for the CDR3 is TGTGCCAGCAGTGCCCGGGACAGGGCCTCCTACGAGCAGTACTTC. Amino acids: CASSARDRASYEQYF.

The genes are TRBV29-1 and TRBJ1-1; D may be TRBD1 (5 bases). The V gene lost 0 bases and the J gene lost 4 bases, with 12 bases spanning the gap. The V gene's germline CDR1 is SQVTM and CDR2 ANQGSEA. The CDR3 runs 14 residues. The CDR3 region is CSVEEFAGGTEAFF. The CDR3 coding sequence is TGCAGCGTTGAAGAGTTTGCGGGGGGCACTGAAGCTTTCTTT.

V gene TRBV3-1 (or the pseudogene TRBV3-2) combines with J gene TRBJ2-7, with D possibly TRBD1 on 6 matching bases. This CDR3 region has 14 residues. V gave up 3 bases and J gave up 2 bases, with 11 bases separating them. The germline CDR1 and CDR2 sequences are LGHDT and YNNKEL (reference sequence). The CDR3 DNA reads TGTGCCAGCAGCCAGGTAGGGGGAACCTACGAGCAGTACTTC. Protein: CASSQVGGTYEQYF.

In nucleotides, the CDR3 is TGTGCCAGCAGCATCGACAGGGGGCGTGAAAAACTGTTTTTT. Translation gives CASSIDRGREKLFF. The chain recombines TRBV7-2 with TRBJ1-4, with TRBD1 identical over 10 bases. Germline V gene lookup returns CDR1 SGHTA and CDR2 FQGNSA. The length of the CDR3 is 14 residues. The trim removed 5 bases at V and 7 bases at J, leaving 4 bases unmatched.

The V gene is TRBV30, the J gene TRBJ1-2, with a possible D match to TRBD1 (6 bases). The CDR3 has 14 residues. Germline CDR1 GTSNPN, CDR2 SVGIG (reference sequence). V was shortened by 4 bases and J by 4 bases, with 16 bases between the two germline ends. The CDR3 reads CAWNMQGLTYGYTF. CDR3 sequence (DNA): TGTGCCTGGAACATGCAGGGGCTCACCTATGGCTACACCTTC. The variable domain in full, completed from reference TRBV30 and TRBJ1-2, reads SQTIHQWPATLVQPVGSPLSLECTVEGTSNPNLYWYRQAAGRGLQLLFYSVGIGQISSEVPQNLSASRPQDRQFILSSKKLLLSDSGFYLCAWNMQGLTYGYTFGSGTRLTVV.

The chain recombines TRBV14 with TRBJ2-5, with TRBD1 as a possible D gene (5 bases). With 0 bases removed from V and 7 bases from J, the gap between germline ends came to 12 bases. The CDR3 totals 14 residues. Germline V CDR1 and CDR2: SGHDN, FVKESK. The CDR3: CASSQDGAFRTQYF. The CDR3 nucleotides read TGTGCCAGCAGCCAAGATGGGGCCTTTCGGACCCAGTACTTC.

This clone has only a few counts. The V call is TRBV11-2, the J call TRBJ2-7, with a tentative D call TRBD2 (6 bases). The CDR3 consists of 14 residues. The germline CDR1 and CDR2 sequences are SGHAT and FQNNGV. V was clipped by 5 bases and J by 0 bases, with 11 bases between them. CDR3: CASSMTSSSYEQYF. Here the CDR3 DNA reads TGTGCCAGCAGCATGACTAGTTCCTCCTACGAGCAGTACTTC.

The chain joins TRBV19 to TRBJ2-7, with 8 nucleotides matching TRBD1. V dropped 8 bases and J dropped 0; count of bases not matched to a gene: 3. The CDR3 spans 13 residues. The germline gives CDR1 LNHDA, CDR2 SQIVND (reference sequence). CDR3 coding DNA: TGTGCCAGTCTGGGACAGGACTCCTACGAGCAGTACTTC. It translates to CASLGQDSYEQYF.